This T cell receptor (beta chain) derives from a study of T cells in Graves' hyperthyroidism and ophthalmopathy. Study findings and constraints: Blood also showed most of the thyroid clonotypes that were expanded above 0.001.

Trimming took off 5 bases at V and 4 bases at J, with 14 bases between the two ends. CDR1 is SGHTA and CDR2 is FQGNSA in the germline V gene. There are 14 residues in the CDR3. RNA transcripts yielded amplified TCR beta CDR3 regions. The HTBI primer set served for first-round RT-PCR of the TCR CDR3. TCRdb reprocessed the multiplex PCR reads with MiXCR, giving one entry per CDR3 protein. The profile covers some 490,000 distinct CDR3 sequences, with 20% to 25% appearing a single time and 49% taken by the ten largest. Lactation, pregnancy, other autoimmune disease or uncontrolled infection led to exclusion of patients. This clonotype was seen repeatedly, ten times or more. Its antigen remains unknown.

The sequence was obtained from a woman in her seventies with Graves' ophthalmopathy. The sample taken for sequencing was blood. J is TRBJ1-1 and V is TRBV7-2; no firm D call. CDR3 loop: CASSPRITSTEAFF. As DNA, the CDR3 is TGTGCCAGCAGCCCCCGGATTACCAGCACTGAAGCTTTCTTT.